The 10 T cell receptor beta chains given below trace back to one sample, sequenced in a study of post-analysis software for immune sequencing data. Study findings and constraints: Controls had lower frequencies than patients of roughly five TRBV segments, which included TRBV5-6, TRBV5-1 and TRBV20-1.

Presence of unique molecular identifiers characterized the TCR beta cDNA libraries. TCRdb independently ran MiXCR on the PCR reads; one entry per CDR3 protein. The sample lists roughly 670,000 distinct CDR3 sequences, approximately 59% occurring once. Antigens of these TCRs are unknown. The sample comprised blood. Receptors were obtained from a girl aged 2 to 10 with multiple sclerosis.

The rearrangement uses TRBV7-2 and TRBJ2-1; possible D gene TRBD1, 6 bases. Trimming pared 4 bases from V and 5 bases from J, leaving 18 bases between. In germline, CDR1 is SGHTA, CDR2 FQGNSA. The CDR3 contains 16 residues. For the CDR3, the DNA is TGTGCCAGCAGCTATAGACACAGGGCATCTAACAATGAGCAGTTCTTC. Amino acids: CASSYRHRASNNEQFF.

The chain has TRBV4-1 and TRBJ2-6, with D perhaps assigned TRBD1 or TRBD2 (5 bases each). Deletions cut 4 bases from V and 0 bases from J, with 19 bases between. CDR1 and CDR2 (germline): MGHRA, YSYEKL. The CDR3 totals 19 residues. Here the CDR3 DNA reads TGCGCCAGCAGCCGTACGTGGGGACCCGACAGCTCTGGGGCCAACGTCCTGACTTTC. Its translation is CASSRTWGPDSSGANVLTF.

The chain is built from TRBV5-1 and TRBJ2-1, with TRBD2 matching 8 bases. The CDR3 loop spans 15 amino acids. Trimming cost V 0 bases and J 10 bases; bases outside gene matches: 9. The germline V gene has CDR1 SGHRS and CDR2 YFSETQ. The chain's CDR3 is CASSLVAGGEGEQFF. CDR3 DNA: TGCGCCAGCAGCTTGGTGGCGGGAGGTGAGGGGGAGCAGTTCTTC.

This clonotype came up a few times. The chain uses TRBV7-7 and TRBJ2-1; maybe TRBD1 (6 bases). Trimming removed 5 bases at V and 4 bases at J, with 15 bases between. The CDR3 totals 15 residues. Germline CDR1 SSHAT, CDR2 FNYEAQ (reference sequence). The CDR3 sequence is CASSPPGAAYNEQFF. In DNA, the CDR3 is TGTGCCAGCAGCCCCCCAGGGGCGGCGTACAATGAGCAGTTCTTC.

This rearrangement joins TRBV9 to TRBJ2-5; 9 bases match TRBD1. J lost 5 bases, V lost 4 bases, and 9 bases had no gene match. CDR3 length: 15 residues. The V gene's germline CDR1 is SGDLS and CDR2 YYNGEE. DNA of the CDR3: TGTGCCAGCAGCCGACAGGGGGGAGTCGTGGAGACCCAGTACTTC. It encodes CASSRQGGVVETQYF.

This clonotype was seen a handful of times. The J gene is TRBJ1-2, the V gene TRBV20-1; no definite D call. Germline CDR1 is DFQATT and CDR2 is SNEGSKA (reference sequence). V was pared by 5 bases and J by 3 bases, with 16 bases between. This CDR3 is 14 amino acids long. The CDR3 sequence is CSAVAPVDDYGYTF. The CDR3 coding sequence is TGCAGTGCTGTCGCCCCGGTAGACGACTATGGCTACACCTTC.

V and J are TRBV20-1 and TRBJ2-1; possibly TRBD1 for D (6 bases). In germline, CDR1 is DFQATT, CDR2 SNEGSKA (reference sequence). There are 11 residues in the CDR3. The CDR3 region has the DNA TGCAGCGTCTGGGGTGACAGGGAGCAGTTCTTC. Protein sequence: CSVWGDREQFF.

This clonotype turned up a few times. This chain uses TRBV9 with TRBJ1-2; D call uncertain. V shed 4 bases and J shed 4 bases, with 17 bases lying between them. From germline, CDR1 is SGDLS and CDR2 YYNGEE. The CDR3 is 15 amino acids. CDR3 protein: CASSIRAAASYGYTF. The CDR3, as DNA: TGTGCCAGCAGCATCCGGGCCGCCGCCTCCTATGGCTACACCTTC. Filled out from reference TRBV9 and TRBJ1-2, the complete variable domain reads DSGVTQTPKHLITATGQRVTLRCSPRSGDLSVYWYQQSLDQGLQFLIQYYNGEERAKGNILERFSAQQFPDLHSELNLSSLELGDSALYFCASSIRAAASYGYTFGSGTRLTVV.

The chain links TRBV27 to TRBJ2-3; no clear D. Trimming took 3 bases from V and 0 from J, leaving 10 bases between them. Germline CDR1 and CDR2: MNHEY and SMNVEV (reference sequence). This CDR3 region has 15 residues. CDR3 coding DNA: TGTGCCAGCAGTTTCGAGGTTTCGAGCACAGATACGCAGTATTTT. It yields the protein CASSFEVSSTDTQYF.

V is TRBV2 and J is TRBJ2-5; D is perhaps TRBD1 (6 bases). CDR1 SNHLY and CDR2 FYNNEI come from the germline V gene. Deletions cut 5 bases from V and 2 bases from J, with 6 bases between. The CDR3 is made up of 12 amino acids. The CDR3: CASSTGQETQYF. The CDR3 nucleotides are TGTGCCAGCAGTACAGGGCAAGAGACCCAGTACTTC.